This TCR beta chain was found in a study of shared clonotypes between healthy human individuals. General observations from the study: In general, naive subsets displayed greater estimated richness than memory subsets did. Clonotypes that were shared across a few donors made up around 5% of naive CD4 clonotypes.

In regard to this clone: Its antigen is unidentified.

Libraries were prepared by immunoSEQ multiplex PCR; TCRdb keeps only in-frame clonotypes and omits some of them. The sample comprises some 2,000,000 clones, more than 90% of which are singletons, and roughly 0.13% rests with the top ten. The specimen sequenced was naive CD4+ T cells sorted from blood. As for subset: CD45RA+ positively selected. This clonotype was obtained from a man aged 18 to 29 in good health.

The CDR3 coding sequence is TGCAGCGGGCAGGGGACTAGGGGTGGAACCGGGGAGCTGTTTTTT. As protein: CSGQGTRGGTGELFF. The chain combines TRBV29-1 with TRBJ2-2, with TRBD2 matching 8 bases. The CDR3 loop spans 15 amino acids. The germline CDR1 and CDR2 sequences are SQVTM and ANQGSEA. V trimming: 7 bases; J trimming: 5 bases; junction bases outside the gene matches: 12.